This T cell receptor beta chain was obtained from a study of T cell responses to AZD1222 COVID-19 vaccine. As concerns this clone: Its antigen is not known.

Overall study findings and caveats: The span of vaccine-associated CD4 TCRs extended across spike, with dominance at 160-218 and 743-854. Repertoire sampling happened only post peak T cell response. The donor cohort was predominantly white British with a female majority, and clonal diversity may have been underestimated. Only six or seven AZD1222 recipients tested seropositive at baseline.

This CDR3 has 13 residues. Unmatched junction bases numbered 4, after V lost 4 bases and J lost 7 bases. Germline-derived CDR1 and CDR2 are SQVTM and ANQGSEA. Data came from immunoSEQ multiplex PCR; TCRdb stores just in-frame clones and leaves some out. The sample lists tens of thousands of clones, roughly 88% seen once, with 8.7% in the top ten. This clonotype was sampled from an adult in good health. The starting material was peripheral blood, obtained on day 0 of AZD1222 vaccination. V gene TRBV29-1 combines with J gene TRBJ2-2, with 9 positions matching TRBD2. As DNA, the CDR3 is TGCAGCGTTGTTGCGGGGGGGATCGGGGAGCTGTTTTTT. It is translated as CSVVAGGIGELFF.